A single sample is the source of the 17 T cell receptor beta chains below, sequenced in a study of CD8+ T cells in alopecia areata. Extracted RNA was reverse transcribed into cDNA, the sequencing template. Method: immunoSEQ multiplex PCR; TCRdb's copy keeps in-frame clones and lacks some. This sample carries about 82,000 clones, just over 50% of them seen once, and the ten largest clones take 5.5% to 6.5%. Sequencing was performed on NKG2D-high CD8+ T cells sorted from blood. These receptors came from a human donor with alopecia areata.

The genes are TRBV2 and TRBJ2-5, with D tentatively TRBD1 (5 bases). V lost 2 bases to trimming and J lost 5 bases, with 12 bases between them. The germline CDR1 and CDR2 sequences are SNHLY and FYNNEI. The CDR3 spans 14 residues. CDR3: CASSEYAGLETQYF. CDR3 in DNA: TGTGCCAGCAGTGAATATGCAGGGCTGGAGACCCAGTACTTC.

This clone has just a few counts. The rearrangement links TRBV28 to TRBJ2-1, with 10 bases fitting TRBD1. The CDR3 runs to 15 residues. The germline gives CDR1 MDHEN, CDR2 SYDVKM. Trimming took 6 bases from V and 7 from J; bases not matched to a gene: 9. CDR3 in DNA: TGTGCCAGCAGCCAGGGACAGGGGACCGGTAATGAGCAGTTCTTC. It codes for CASSQGQGTGNEQFF.

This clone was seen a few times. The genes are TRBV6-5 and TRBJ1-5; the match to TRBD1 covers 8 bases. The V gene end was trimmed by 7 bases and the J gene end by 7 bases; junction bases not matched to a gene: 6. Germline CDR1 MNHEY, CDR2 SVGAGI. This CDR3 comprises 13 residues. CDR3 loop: CASTKDRGQPQHF. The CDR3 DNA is TGTGCCAGCACCAAAGACAGGGGACAGCCCCAGCATTTT.

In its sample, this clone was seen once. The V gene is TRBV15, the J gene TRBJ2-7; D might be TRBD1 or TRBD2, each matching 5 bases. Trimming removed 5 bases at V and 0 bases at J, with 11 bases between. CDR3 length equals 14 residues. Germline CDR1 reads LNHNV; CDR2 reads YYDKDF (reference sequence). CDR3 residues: CATSPGRHSYEQYF. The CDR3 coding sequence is TGTGCCACCAGCCCGGGACGGCACTCCTACGAGCAGTACTTC.

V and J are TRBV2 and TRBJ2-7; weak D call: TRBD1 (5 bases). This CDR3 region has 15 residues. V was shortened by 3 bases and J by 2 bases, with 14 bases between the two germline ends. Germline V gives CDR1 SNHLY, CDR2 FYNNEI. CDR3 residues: CASSDLSGPTYEQYF. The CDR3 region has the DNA TGTGCCAGCAGTGACCTCTCAGGGCCCACCTACGAGCAGTACTTC.

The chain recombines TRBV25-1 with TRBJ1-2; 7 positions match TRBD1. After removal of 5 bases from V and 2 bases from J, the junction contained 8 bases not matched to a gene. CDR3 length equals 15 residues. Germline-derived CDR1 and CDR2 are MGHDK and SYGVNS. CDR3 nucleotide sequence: TGTGCCAGCAGTCTCCGGGACAGCTTAAACTATGGCTACACCTTC. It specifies CASSLRDSLNYGYTF.

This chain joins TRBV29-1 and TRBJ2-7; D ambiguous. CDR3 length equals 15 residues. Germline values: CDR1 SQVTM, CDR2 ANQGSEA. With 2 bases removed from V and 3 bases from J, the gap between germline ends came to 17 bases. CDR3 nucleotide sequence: TGCAGCGTTGAAAGGGTGGAGAGAGGATACTACGAGCAGTACTTC. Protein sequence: CSVERVERGYYEQYF.

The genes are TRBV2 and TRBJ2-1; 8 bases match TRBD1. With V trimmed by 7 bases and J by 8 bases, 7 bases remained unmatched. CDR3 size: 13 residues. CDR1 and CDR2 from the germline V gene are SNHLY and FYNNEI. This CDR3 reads CASIIQGGDEQFF. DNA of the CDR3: TGTGCCAGCATAATACAGGGGGGCGATGAGCAGTTCTTC. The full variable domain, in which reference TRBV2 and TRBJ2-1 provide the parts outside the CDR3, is EPEVTQTPSHQVTQMGQEVILRCVPISNHLYFYWYRQILGQKVEFLVSFYNNEISEKSEIFDDQFSVERPDGSNFTLKIRSTKLEDSAMYFCASIIQGGDEQFFGPGTRLTVL.

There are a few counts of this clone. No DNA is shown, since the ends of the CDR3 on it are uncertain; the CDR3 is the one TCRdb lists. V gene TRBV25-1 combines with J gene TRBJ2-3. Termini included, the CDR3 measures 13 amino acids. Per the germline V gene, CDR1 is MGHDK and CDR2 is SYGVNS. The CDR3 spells CASSSSDLDTQYF.

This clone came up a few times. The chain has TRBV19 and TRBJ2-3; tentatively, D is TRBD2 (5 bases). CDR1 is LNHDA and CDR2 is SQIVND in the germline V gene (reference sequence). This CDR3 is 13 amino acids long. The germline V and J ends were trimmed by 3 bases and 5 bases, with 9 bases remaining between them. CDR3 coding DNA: TGTGCCAGTAGTATCATCGCGGGAGATACGCAGTATTTT. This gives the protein CASSIIAGDTQYF.

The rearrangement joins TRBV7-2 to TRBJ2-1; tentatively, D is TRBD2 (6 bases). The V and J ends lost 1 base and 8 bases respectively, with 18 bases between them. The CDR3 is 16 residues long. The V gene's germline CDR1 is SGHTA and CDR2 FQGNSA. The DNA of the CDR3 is TGTGCCAGCAGCTTAGTCTGGACTACCCACCCCTATGAGCAGTTCTTC. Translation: CASSLVWTTHPYEQFF.

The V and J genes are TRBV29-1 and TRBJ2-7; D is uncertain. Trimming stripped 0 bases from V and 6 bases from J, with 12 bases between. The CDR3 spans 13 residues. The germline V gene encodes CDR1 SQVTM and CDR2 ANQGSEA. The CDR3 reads CSVEDVRVSEQYF. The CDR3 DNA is TGCAGCGTTGAAGATGTTCGGGTTAGCGAGCAGTACTTC.

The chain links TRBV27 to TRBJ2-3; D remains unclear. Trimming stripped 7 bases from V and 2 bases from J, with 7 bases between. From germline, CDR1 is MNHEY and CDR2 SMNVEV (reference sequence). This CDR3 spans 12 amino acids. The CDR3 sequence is CASTSITDTQYF. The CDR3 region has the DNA TGTGCCAGCACATCTATCACAGATACGCAGTATTTT.

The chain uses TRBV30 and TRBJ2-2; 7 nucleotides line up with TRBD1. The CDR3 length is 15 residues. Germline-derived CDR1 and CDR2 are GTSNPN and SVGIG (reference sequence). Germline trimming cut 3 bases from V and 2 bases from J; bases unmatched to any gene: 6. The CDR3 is CAWRAGTVNTGELFF. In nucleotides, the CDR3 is TGTGCCTGGAGAGCCGGGACAGTTAACACCGGGGAGCTGTTTTTT.

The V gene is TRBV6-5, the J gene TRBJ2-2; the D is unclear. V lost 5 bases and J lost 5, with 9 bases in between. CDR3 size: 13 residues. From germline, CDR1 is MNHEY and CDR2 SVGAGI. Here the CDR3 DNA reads TGTGCCAGCAGTCCGACGGTGACCGGGGAGCTGTTTTTT. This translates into CASSPTVTGELFF.

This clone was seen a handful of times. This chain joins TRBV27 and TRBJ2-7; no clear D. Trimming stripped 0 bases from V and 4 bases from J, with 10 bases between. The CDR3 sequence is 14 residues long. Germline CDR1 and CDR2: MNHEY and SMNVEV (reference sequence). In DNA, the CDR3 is TGTGCCAGCAGTTTATCATTCCTAGGTTACGAGCAGTACTTC. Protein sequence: CASSLSFLGYEQYF.

DNA of the CDR3: TGTGCCAGCAGCCCCGCCGGGACTACTTACAATGAGCAGTTCTTC. This sequence encodes CASSPAGTTYNEQFF. The chain links TRBV9 to TRBJ2-1, with 7 bases aligning to TRBD2. Unmatched junction bases numbered 8, after V lost 4 bases and J lost 4 bases. The CDR3 has 15 amino acids. In germline, CDR1 is SGDLS, CDR2 YYNGEE.